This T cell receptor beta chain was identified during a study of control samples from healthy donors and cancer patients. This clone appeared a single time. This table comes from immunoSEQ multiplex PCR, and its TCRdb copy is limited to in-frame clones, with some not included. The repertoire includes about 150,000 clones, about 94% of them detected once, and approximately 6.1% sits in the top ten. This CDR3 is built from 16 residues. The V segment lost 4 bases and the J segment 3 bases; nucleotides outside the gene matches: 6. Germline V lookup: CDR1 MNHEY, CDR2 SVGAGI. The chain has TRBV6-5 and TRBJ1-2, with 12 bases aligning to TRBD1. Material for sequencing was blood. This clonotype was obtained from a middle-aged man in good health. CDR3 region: CASSSTGQGADYGYTF. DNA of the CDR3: TGTGCCAGCAGTTCGACGGGACAGGGGGCTGACTATGGCTACACCTTC.